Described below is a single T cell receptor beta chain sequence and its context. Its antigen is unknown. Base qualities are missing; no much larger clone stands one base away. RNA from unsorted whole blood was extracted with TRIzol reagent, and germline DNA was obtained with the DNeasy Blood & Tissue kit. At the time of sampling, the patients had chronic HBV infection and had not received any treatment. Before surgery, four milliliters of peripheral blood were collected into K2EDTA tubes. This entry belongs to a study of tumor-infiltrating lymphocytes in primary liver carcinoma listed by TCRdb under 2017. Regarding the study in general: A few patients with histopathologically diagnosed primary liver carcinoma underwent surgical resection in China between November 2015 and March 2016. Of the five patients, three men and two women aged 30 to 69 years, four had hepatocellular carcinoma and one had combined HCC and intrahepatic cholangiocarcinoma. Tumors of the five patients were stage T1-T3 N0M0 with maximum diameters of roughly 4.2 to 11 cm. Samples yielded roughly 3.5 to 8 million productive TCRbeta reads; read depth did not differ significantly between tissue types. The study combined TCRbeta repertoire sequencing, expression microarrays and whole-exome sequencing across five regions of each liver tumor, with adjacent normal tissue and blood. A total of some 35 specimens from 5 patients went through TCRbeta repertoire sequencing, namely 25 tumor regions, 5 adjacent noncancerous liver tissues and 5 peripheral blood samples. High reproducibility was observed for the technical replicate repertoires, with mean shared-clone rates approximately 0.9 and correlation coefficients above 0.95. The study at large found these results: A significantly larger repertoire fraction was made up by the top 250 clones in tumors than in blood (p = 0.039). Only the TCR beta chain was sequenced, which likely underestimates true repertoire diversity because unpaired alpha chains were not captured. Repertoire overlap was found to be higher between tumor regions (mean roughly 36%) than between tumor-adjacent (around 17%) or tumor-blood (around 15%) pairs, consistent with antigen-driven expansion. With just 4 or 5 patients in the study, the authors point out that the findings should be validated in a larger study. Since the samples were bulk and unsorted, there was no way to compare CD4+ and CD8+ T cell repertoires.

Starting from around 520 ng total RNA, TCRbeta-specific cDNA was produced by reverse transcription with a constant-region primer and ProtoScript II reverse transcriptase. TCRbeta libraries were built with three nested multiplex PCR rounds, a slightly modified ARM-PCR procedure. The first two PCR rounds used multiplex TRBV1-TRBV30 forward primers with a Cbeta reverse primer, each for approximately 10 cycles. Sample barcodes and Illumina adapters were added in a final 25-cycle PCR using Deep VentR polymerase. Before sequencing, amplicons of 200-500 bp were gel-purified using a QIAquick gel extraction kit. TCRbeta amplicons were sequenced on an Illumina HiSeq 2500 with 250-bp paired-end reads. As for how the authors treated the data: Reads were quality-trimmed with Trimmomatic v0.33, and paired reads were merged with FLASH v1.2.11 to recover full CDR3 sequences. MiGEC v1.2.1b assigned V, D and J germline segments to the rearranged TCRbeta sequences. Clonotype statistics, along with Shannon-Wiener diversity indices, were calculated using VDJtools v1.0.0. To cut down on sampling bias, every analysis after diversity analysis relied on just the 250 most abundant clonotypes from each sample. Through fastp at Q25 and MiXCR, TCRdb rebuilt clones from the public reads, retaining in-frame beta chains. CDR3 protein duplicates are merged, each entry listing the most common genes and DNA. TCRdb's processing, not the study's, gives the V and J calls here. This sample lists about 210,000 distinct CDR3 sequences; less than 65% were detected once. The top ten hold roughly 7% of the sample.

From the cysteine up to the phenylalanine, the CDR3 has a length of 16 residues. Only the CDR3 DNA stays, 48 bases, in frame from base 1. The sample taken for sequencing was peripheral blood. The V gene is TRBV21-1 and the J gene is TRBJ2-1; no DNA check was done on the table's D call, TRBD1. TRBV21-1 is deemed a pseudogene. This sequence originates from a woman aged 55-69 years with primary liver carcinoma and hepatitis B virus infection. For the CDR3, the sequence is CASRLTQGFSYNEQFF. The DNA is TGTGCCAGCCGCCTCACTCAGGGATTCTCCTACAATGAGCAGTTCTTC.